The T cell receptor (beta chain) described here comes from a study of blood T cell repertoires in COVID-19 (dated by TCRdb to the early 2020s). The study in broad terms: Samples covering the acute and convalescent phases of COVID-19 were provided by collaborators in the United States, Italy and Spain. The prospective study material was composed of cDNA or gDNA derived from T cells, B-cell-depleted T cells, or PBMCs. Deeply sampled blood TCRbeta repertoires from subjects exposed to, actively infected with, or recovered from COVID-19 were included in the dataset. The repertoires were made available in a free public database intended to serve as a resource for research on the immune response to SARS-CoV-2. The samples were drawn from the first 160 participants of the ongoing ImmuneRACE study and from 1,254 subjects provided by 6 global collaborators. Nearly every sample came with metadata listing a de-identified subject ID, COVID-19 status, age in years and sex. Where available, HLA class I and class II types were taken from metadata supplied by the sample provider and were not determined by assay-based typing. Overall study results and their limits: How much clinical and demographic metadata was included differed by source and by participant, and the metadata was provided uncurated.

Of note for this clone: What this receptor recognizes is not known. The input lacks base qualities; no much larger clone sits a single base away.

At one collaborating source in Seattle, patients were enrolled during active infection and were followed longitudinally through the course of disease. Each collaborating institution followed its own protocols to collect whole blood in K2EDTA tubes. Collaborator samples were shipped for TCRbeta analysis as frozen whole blood, isolated PBMCs, or DNA extracted from either sample type. TCRbeta CDR3 regions were amplified from genomic DNA using the immunoSEQ Assay, a bias-controlled multiplex PCR. As for how the authors treated the data: The number of nucleated cells in each sample was estimated by amplification of reference gene primers within the assay. Sequence reads were collapsed and filtered to measure the absolute abundance of every unique TCRbeta CDR3 rearrangement. For each sample, productive Simpson clonality was calculated as the square root of Simpson's diversity index across productive rearrangements. TCRdb retrieved this table from immuneACCESS and kept in-frame rearrangements only. Not all clones are present; in checked studies, unresolved V genes account for under half, and no reason is known for the remainder. V and J calls and clone size are given by that table; D and trimming were obtained from the DNA. Here the sample has approximately 56,000 clones; approximately 85% occur a single time. Together, the top ten hold around a quarter of the sample.

Taken from the germline V gene (reference sequence), the CDR1 and CDR2 loops are SEHNR and FQNEAQ. V is shortened by 0 bases, J by 3 bases, and the region joining them spans 9 bases. Its CDR3 holds 14 amino acids, cysteine through phenylalanine. CDR3 DNA is the only sequence kept; it has 42 bases, read in frame from the first base. This sequence was found in a woman of 80 years or more with COVID-19, enrolled during active disease. Sequencing was carried out using peripheral blood. The chain is assembled from TRBV7-9 and TRBJ2-7; TRBD1 is a possible D gene, resting on 5 matching bases. This receptor carries the CDR3 CASSLAQGIYEQYF. The DNA sequence is given as TGTGCCAGCAGCTTAGCCCAGGGAATCTACGAGCAGTACTTC.